This T cell receptor beta chain comes out of a study of CD4+ T cells in melanoma. The study, taken as a whole, reports: A reported correlation linked neoantigen-specific CD4+ T cells to CD8+, macrophage and B cell function.

Germline V gene data show CDR1 as LNHDA and CDR2 as SQIVND (reference sequence). V dropped 6 bases and J dropped 0; count of bases not matched to a gene: 2. The CDR3 has 14 residues. Details on this clone: Its antigen is undetermined.

The protocol was immunoSEQ multiplex PCR, while the TCRdb copy is restricted to in-frame clones and leaves out a portion. The data show roughly 150,000 clones, 80% to 95% seen once. This TCR came from a human donor with melanoma. The chain is built from TRBV19 and TRBJ1-3; TRBD1 aligns across 7 bases. The CDR3 loop reads CASRAGGSGNTIYF. In DNA form, the CDR3 reads TGTGCCAGTAGAGCAGGGGGCTCTGGAAACACCATATATTTT.